This TCR beta chain was observed in a study of cytomegalovirus exposure and HLA in healthy donors. Study-level points and caveats: For most TCR beta V segments, an earlier analysis put the productive rate at about 87% or about 30% of the time. Association of 16,951 TCR beta sequences with HLA alleles was found at 0.05 false discovery rate in a later analysis.

Both 60 Vbeta primers and 13 Jbeta primers went into the PCR. The data were produced by immunoSEQ multiplex PCR, yet TCRdb's version contains in-frame clones alone and is incomplete. The table has some 150,000 clones, approximately 74% seen once. This clone occurred once. Its cognate antigen is unknown. The CDR3 is 13 amino acids. CDR1 is SNHLY and CDR2 is FYNNEI in the germline V gene. Trimming at V came to 3 bases and at J to 8 bases, leaving 5 bases not matched to a gene. This chain links TRBV2 with TRBJ1-2; 8 bases fit TRBD1. Sequenced: PBMCs. The sequence was obtained from a man between 18 and 35 years old in good health and CMV-seropositive. The CDR3, as DNA: TGTGCCAGCAGTGATCAGGGGGCTGGAGGCTACACCTTC. Residues: CASSDQGAGGYTF.